Given below is one T cell receptor (beta chain) in context. This table comes from immunoSEQ multiplex PCR, and its TCRdb copy is limited to in-frame clones, with some not included. The repertoire holds around 30,000 clones, with around 91% as singletons. This record belongs to a study of regulatory and conventional T cells in RAG deficiency. The CDR3 has 14 residues. From germline, CDR1 is SGDLS and CDR2 YYNGEE. The germline V and J ends were trimmed by 3 bases and 1 base, with 8 bases remaining between them. The data also belong to a second study, concerning regulatory T cells. That work states: Primers: 52 TRBV forward and 13 TRBJ reverse.

Sequencing was carried out using CD8+ T cells sorted from blood. This receptor was taken from a human donor in good health. The chain joins TRBV9 to TRBJ1-5, with D possibly being TRBD1 (5 bases). In DNA, the CDR3 is TGTGCCAGCAGCGCGGGGGACAGCAATCAGCCCCAGCATTTT. It yields the protein CASSAGDSNQPQHF.